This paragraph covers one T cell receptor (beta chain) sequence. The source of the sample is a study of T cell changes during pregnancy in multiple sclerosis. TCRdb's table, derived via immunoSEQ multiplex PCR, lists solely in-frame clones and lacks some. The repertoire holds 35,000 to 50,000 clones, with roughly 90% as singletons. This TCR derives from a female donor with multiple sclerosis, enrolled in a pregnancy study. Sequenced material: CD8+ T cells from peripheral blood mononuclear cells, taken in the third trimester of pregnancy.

DNA of the CDR3: TGTGCCAGCGGGCGACAGGGGTGGACTGAAGCTTTCTTT. Residues: CASGRQGWTEAFF. The V and J genes are TRBV27 and TRBJ1-1, with 8 bases matching TRBD1. The J segment lost 5 bases and the V segment lost 8 bases, leaving 7 bases of the junction unmatched. This CDR3 contains 13 residues. Germline lookup yields CDR1 MNHEY and CDR2 SMNVEV (reference sequence).